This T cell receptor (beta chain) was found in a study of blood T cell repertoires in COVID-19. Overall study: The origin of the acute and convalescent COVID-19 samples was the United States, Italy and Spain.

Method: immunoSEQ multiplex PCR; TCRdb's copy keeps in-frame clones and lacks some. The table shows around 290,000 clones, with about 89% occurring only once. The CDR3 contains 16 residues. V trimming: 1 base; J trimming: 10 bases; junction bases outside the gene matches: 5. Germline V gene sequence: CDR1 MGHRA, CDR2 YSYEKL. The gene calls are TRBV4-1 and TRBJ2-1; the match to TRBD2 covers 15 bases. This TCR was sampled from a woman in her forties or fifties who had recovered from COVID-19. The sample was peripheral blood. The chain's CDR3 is CASSQGRTSGGEEQFF. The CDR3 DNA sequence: TGCGCCAGCAGCCAAGGACGGACTAGCGGGGGGGAAGAGCAGTTCTTC.